A selection of T cell receptor beta chains follows, all from one sample in a study of blood T cell dynamics during melanoma immunotherapy. TCRdb keeps only in-frame clones here, not all; method: immunoSEQ multiplex PCR. The table records more than 15,000 clones, 65% to 90% of them present only once. Source: blood, taken from a patient treated with checkpoint blockade. Receptors originate from a human donor with melanoma. The CDR3 runs from the conserved cysteine through the conserved F or W. D genes are given only for firm matches. A clone size is listed for some rows: how often the clone was seen (once, few, many), or a class if it is expanded.

j_call d_call clone_size v_call cdr3_nt cdr3_aa
TRBJ1-5 TRBD1 NA TRBV7-2 TGTGCCAGCAGCTTGTGGGACAGCTTTAATCAGCCCCAGCATTTT CASSLWDSFNQPQHF
TRBJ2-7 TRBD2 NA TRBV29-1 TGCAGCGTTGGGCCACTAGCGGGAGGATCCGAGCAGTACTTC CSVGPLAGGSEQYF
TRBJ1-5 NA few TRBV5-1 TGCGCCAGCAGCGGTCAGCCCCAGCATTTT CASSGQPQHF
TRBJ2-5 NA NA TRBV5-4 TGTGCCAGCAGCCATCCCACGACTATGGAGACCCAGTACTTC CASSHPTTMETQYF
TRBJ2-5 NA once TRBV11-3 TGTGCCAGCAGCCGAGGGACCGTTAATATGGAGACCCAGTACTTC CASSRGTVNMETQYF
TRBJ1-6 NA NA TRBV5-4 TGTGCCACCGTGATCCAGGGTACCAATTCACCCCTCCACTTT CATVIQGTNSPLHF
TRBJ1-3 NA few TRBV6-5 TGTGCCAGGACAGATCCTGGAAACACCATATATTTT CARTDPGNTIYF
TRBJ1-3 NA once TRBV6-5 TGTGCCAGCAGTTACCGAAGAGAGGGAAACACCATATATTTT CASSYRREGNTIYF
TRBJ2-6 NA NA TRBV28 TGTGCCAGCAGTTCACCCCGGGCGGGGGCCAACGTCCTGACTTTC CASSSPRAGANVLTF
TRBJ1-2 NA NA TRBV28 TGTGCCAGCAGTTTGGGGGCCCTCTATGGCTACACCTTC CASSLGALYGYTF
TRBJ2-4 NA NA TRBV2 TGTGCCAGCGCGCTAGGGCCCGTGGGCTTC CASALGPVGF
TRBJ1-1 NA NA TRBV7-2 TGTGCCAGCAGCTTAACAGAACTGAACACTGAAGCTTTCTTT CASSLTELNTEAFF
TRBJ2-2 TRBD1 NA TRBV30 TGTGCCTGGAGAACCACAGGGGTGACCGGGGAGCTGTTTTTT CAWRTTGVTGELFF
TRBJ2-7 TRBD2 NA TRBV18 TGTGCCAGCTCACCTGGGACTAGTGTTGTCGAGCAGTACTTC CASSPGTSVVEQYF
TRBJ1-5 TRBD1 NA TRBV4-1 TGCGCCAGCAGCCCAACCGCCCCGACAGGGCGTGGACCCCAGCATTTT CASSPTAPTGRGPQHF
TRBJ1-6 NA once TRBV7-2 TGTGCCAGCAGCTTAGAGCCAGGGGCTCATTCACCCCTCCACTTT CASSLEPGAHSPLHF
TRBJ1-2 NA NA TRBV5-5 TGTGCCAGCAGCGGTAATGATCAAGGCTACACCTTC CASSGNDQGYTF
TRBJ2-1 TRBD1 NA TRBV6-1 TGTGCCAGCAGCAATACAGGGGGCTATGCAAATGAGCAGTTCTTC CASSNTGGYANEQFF
TRBJ1-4 TRBD1 NA TRBV5-1 TGCGCCAGCAGCTTTTCAGGGGGCAGGGATGAAAAACTGTTTTTT CASSFSGGRDEKLFF
TRBJ2-3 NA NA TRBV27 TGTGCCAGCAGTTCGATAGGGGGTGTTGATACGCAGTATTTT CASSSIGGVDTQYF
TRBJ2-7 TRBD2 NA TRBV4-2 TGTGCCAGCAGCCAACGACTAGCGGAAACCTACGAGCAGTACTTC CASSQRLAETYEQYF
TRBJ2-2 NA NA TRBV19 TGTGCCAGTAGTATAGTTGGGGGCGCCACCGGGGAGCTGTTTTTT CASSIVGGATGELFF
TRBJ2-7 NA NA TRBV6-1 TGTGCCAGCAGACAGTGGAGCTCCTACGAGCAGTACTTC CASRQWSSYEQYF
TRBJ1-2 TRBD1 NA TRBV7-9 TGTGCCAGCAGCTCGCTAAAGACGGGACAGGTTTTGAACTATGGCTACACCTTC CASSSLKTGQVLNYGYTF
TRBJ2-1 NA NA TRBV7-7 TGTGCTAGCAGCTTAAACCTCGCAGATGAGCAGTTCTTC CASSLNLADEQFF
TRBJ1-5 TRBD1 NA TRBV2 TGTGCCAGCAGGGTCGACAGGGGAAATAGCAATCAGCCCCAGCATTTT CASRVDRGNSNQPQHF
TRBJ2-5 NA NA TRBV27 TGTGCCAGCCGCACAGTGGGGTCTTTGGAGACCCAGTACTTC CASRTVGSLETQYF
TRBJ1-1 TRBD1 few TRBV7-6 TGTGCCAGCAGCTTAGATTATCAGGGGGCACTTTGGGGGACTGAAGCTTTCTTT CASSLDYQGALWGTEAFF
TRBJ2-7 NA NA TRBV6-5 TGTGCCAGCAGTTACTTGGGAGTCTCCTACGAGCAGTACTTC CASSYLGVSYEQYF
TRBJ1-3 NA few TRBV19 TGTGCCAGTAGTTCTGCGGGACCTGGAAACACCATATATTTT CASSSAGPGNTIYF
TRBJ1-6 NA NA TRBV14 TGTGCCAGCGGCCTTTGGGGGCAGGATTCACCCCTCCACTTT CASGLWGQDSPLHF
TRBJ1-3 NA NA TRBV19 TGTGCCAGTAAATGGACAACGACTGACTCTGGAAACACCATATATTTT CASKWTTTDSGNTIYF
TRBJ2-3 TRBD1 NA TRBV7-6 TGTGCCAGCAGCTTATTAGACAGGGGGCGCCGGGGTACAGATACGCAGTATTTT CASSLLDRGRRGTDTQYF
TRBJ2-1 NA NA TRBV7-7 TGTGCTAGCAGCTTAGCCCCGACTAGTTTTGAGCAGTTCTTC CASSLAPTSFEQFF
TRBJ1-3 NA once TRBV25-1 TGTGCCAGCAGTGATGTGGGGTTCTCTGGAAACACCATATATTTT CASSDVGFSGNTIYF
TRBJ1-1 NA NA TRBV5-4 TGTGCCAGCAGCTTGGCAAGGGCCAACACTGAAGCTTTCTTT CASSLARANTEAFF
TRBJ2-5 NA NA TRBV27 TGTGCCAGCAGTTTAAGACGTAACGGAGAGACCCAGTACTTC CASSLRRNGETQYF
TRBJ2-3 NA NA TRBV15 TGTGCCACCAGCAGAGATCGTGTCGGAAGCACAGATACGCAGTATTTT CATSRDRVGSTDTQYF
TRBJ2-6 NA NA TRBV15 TGTGCCACCAGCAGAGCTTCAGGGACGGGGGCCAACGTCCTGACTTTC CATSRASGTGANVLTF
TRBJ1-2 TRBD1 NA TRBV28 TGTGCCAGCAGTTACTCAGGGGGTGGCTACACCTTC CASSYSGGGYTF
TRBJ1-5 TRBD1 NA TRBV6-5 TGTGCCAGCAGTAACGACAGGGGCGGCAATCAGCCCCAGCATTTT CASSNDRGGNQPQHF
TRBJ2-7 NA NA TRBV29-1 TGCAGCGCAGAGGACAGTCCCTACGAGCAGTACTTC CSAEDSPYEQYF